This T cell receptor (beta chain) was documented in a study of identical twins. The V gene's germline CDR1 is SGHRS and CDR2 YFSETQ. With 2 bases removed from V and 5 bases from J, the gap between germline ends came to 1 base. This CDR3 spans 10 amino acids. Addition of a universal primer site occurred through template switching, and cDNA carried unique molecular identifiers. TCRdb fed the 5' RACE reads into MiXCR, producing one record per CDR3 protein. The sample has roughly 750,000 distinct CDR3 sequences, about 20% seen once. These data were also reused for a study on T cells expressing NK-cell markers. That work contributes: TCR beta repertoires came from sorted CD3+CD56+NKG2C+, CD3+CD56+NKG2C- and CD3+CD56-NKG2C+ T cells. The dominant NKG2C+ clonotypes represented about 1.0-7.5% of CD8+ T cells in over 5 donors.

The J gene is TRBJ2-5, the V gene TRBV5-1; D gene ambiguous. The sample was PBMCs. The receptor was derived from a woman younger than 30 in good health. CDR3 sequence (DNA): TGCGCCAGCAGCTTCGAGACCCAGTACTTC. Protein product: CASSFETQYF.